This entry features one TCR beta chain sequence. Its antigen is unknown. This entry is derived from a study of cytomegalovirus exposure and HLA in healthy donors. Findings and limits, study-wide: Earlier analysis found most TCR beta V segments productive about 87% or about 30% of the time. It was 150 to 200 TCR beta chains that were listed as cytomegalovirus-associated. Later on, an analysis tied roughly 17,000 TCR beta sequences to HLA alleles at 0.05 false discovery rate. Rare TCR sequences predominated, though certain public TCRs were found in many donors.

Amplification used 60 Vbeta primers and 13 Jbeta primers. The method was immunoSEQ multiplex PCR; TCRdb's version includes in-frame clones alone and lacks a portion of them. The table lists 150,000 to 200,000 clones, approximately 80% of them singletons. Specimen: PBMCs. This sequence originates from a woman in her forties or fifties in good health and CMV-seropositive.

In DNA form, the CDR3 reads TGCGCCAGCAGCTTAGGGGGGAACACTGAAGCTTTCTTT. Its translation: CASSLGGNTEAFF. The chain recombines TRBV5-1 with TRBJ1-1; a possible D gene is TRBD1 (6 bases). This CDR3 region has 13 residues. Per the germline V gene, CDR1 is SGHRS and CDR2 is YFSETQ. Trimming took off 2 bases at V and 1 base at J, with 6 bases between the two ends.